Below, 25 T cell receptor beta chains from the same sample are listed, as sequenced in a study of T cell changes during pregnancy in multiple sclerosis. Repertoires were generated with immunoSEQ multiplex PCR, while TCRdb's copy carries only in-frame clones and drops some. The sample comprises 55,000 to 75,000 clones, roughly 91% of which are singletons, and less than 1.5% rests with the top ten. The input for sequencing was peripheral blood, taken after pregnancy. The receptors were sampled from a female donor in good health, enrolled as a control in a pregnancy study.

This chain connects TRBV6-1 to TRBJ1-2, with TRBD1 identical over 7 bases. Looked up from germline, CDR1 is MNHNS and CDR2 is SASEGT. The CDR3 length is 15 residues. With 2 bases clipped from V and 2 bases from J, the junction kept 5 bases outside the gene matches. CDR3 protein: CASSEYRGINYGYTF. The CDR3 DNA reads as TGTGCCAGCAGTGAATACAGGGGCATAAACTATGGCTACACCTTC.

The rearrangement joins TRBV4-3 to TRBJ1-2; D is possibly TRBD1 (6 bases). The CDR3 sequence is 12 residues long. Deletions cut 4 bases from V and 5 bases from J, with 8 bases between. In germline, CDR1 is LGHNA, CDR2 YSLEER. As DNA, the CDR3 is TGCGCCAGCAGCCGTACAGGGTATGGCTACACCTTC. Encoded protein: CASSRTGYGYTF.

The chain couples TRBV4-1 to TRBJ2-6; D is ambiguous. Deletions cut 8 bases from V and 0 bases from J, with 8 bases between. Per germline, CDR1 MGHRA and CDR2 YSYEKL. This CDR3 has 14 residues. CDR3 protein: CASRPISGANVLTF. CDR3 sequence (DNA): TGCGCCAGCCGCCCCATCTCTGGGGCCAACGTCCTGACTTTC.

This clone showed up just a few times. One junction end does not reproduce the germline sequence, and a read error may be involved. The rearrangement joins TRBV29-1 to TRBJ1-1, with D unresolved. CDR1 and CDR2 (germline): SQVTM, ANQGSEA. There are 11 residues in the CDR3. The CDR3 loop reads CSVEDYGSAAF. CDR3 nucleotide sequence: TGCAGCGTTGAAGATTACGGCAGCGCGGCGTTT.

V gene TRBV19 combines with J gene TRBJ2-5; a weak D match, TRBD1 (6 bases). The CDR3 contains 13 residues. Germline CDR1 is LNHDA and CDR2 is SQIVND (reference sequence). Deletions cut 6 bases from V and 1 base from J, with 9 bases between. The CDR3 spells CASSRQVQETQYF. The CDR3 DNA reads as TGTGCCAGTAGCCGACAGGTCCAAGAGACCCAGTACTTC.

This chain links TRBV5-8 with TRBJ1-5; 8 positions agree with TRBD1. Germline CDR1 is SGHTS and CDR2 is YDEGEE. V lost 4 bases and J lost 0; bases outside the gene matches: 3. The CDR3 is 15 residues long. DNA of the CDR3: TGTGCCAGCAGCATCGGGACAGGTAGCAATCAGCCCCAGCATTTT. This gives the protein CASSIGTGSNQPQHF.

V usage is TRBV2 and J usage is TRBJ1-6; no clear D. The V gene's germline CDR1 is SNHLY and CDR2 FYNNEI. The CDR3 spans 16 residues. Trimming removed 1 base from V and 7 bases from J, with 14 bases in between. The CDR3 protein is CASSEGEPVFNSPLHF. The CDR3 DNA sequence: TGTGCCAGCAGTGAAGGTGAACCGGTTTTCAATTCACCCCTCCACTTT. The full variable domain, its missing parts supplied by reference TRBV2 and TRBJ1-6, is EPEVTQTPSHQVTQMGQEVILRCVPISNHLYFYWYRQILGQKVEFLVSFYNNEISEKSEIFDDQFSVERPDGSNFTLKIRSTKLEDSAMYFCASSEGEPVFNSPLHFGNGTRLTVT.

The chain carries TRBV30 and TRBJ1-4, with D possibly being TRBD1 (5 bases). V was clipped by 2 bases and J by 5 bases, with 15 bases between them. The germline V gene encodes CDR1 GTSNPN and CDR2 SVGIG (reference sequence). This CDR3 contains 15 residues. CDR3 residues: CAWSLLAGRNEKLFF. In nucleotides, the CDR3 is TGTGCCTGGAGTCTCCTTGCAGGGAGGAATGAAAAACTGTTTTTT.

The chain links TRBV30 to TRBJ1-2; D call uncertain. CDR1 GTSNPN and CDR2 SVGIG come from the germline V gene (reference sequence). V gave up 4 bases and J gave up 0 bases, with 21 bases separating them. This CDR3 spans 17 amino acids. As DNA, the CDR3 is TGTGCCTGGACTTCCCCAGGAGGCAGGTCAGCTAACTATGGCTACACCTTC. It translates to CAWTSPGGRSANYGYTF.

The chain is built from TRBV6-6 and TRBJ1-2, with TRBD1 matching over 11 bases. The germline CDR1 and CDR2 sequences are MNHNY and SVGAGI (reference sequence). V shed 6 bases and J 0 bases; nucleotides not matched to a gene: 6. The CDR3 has 16 amino acids. The CDR3 DNA reads TGTGCCAGCAGAACCCAGGACAGGGGGCCTAACTATGGCTACACCTTC. This sequence encodes CASRTQDRGPNYGYTF.

The chain has TRBV7-2 and TRBJ1-2; TRBD1 agrees at 7 bases. V trimming: 4 bases; J trimming: 4 bases; junction bases outside the gene matches: 6. Germline V gives CDR1 SGHTA, CDR2 FQGNSA. The CDR3 spans 14 residues. The CDR3: CASSSSGTVYGYTF. CDR3 DNA sequence: TGTGCCAGCAGCTCATCCGGGACAGTCTATGGCTACACCTTC.

This clone came up once. The chain employs TRBV5-1 and TRBJ2-1; D is perhaps TRBD1 (5 bases). Germline assignment: CDR1 SGHRS and CDR2 YFSETQ. V shed 3 bases and J shed 4 bases, with 11 bases lying between them. The CDR3 sequence is 14 residues long. The CDR3 is CASSSSTEYNEQFF. The CDR3 DNA is TGCGCCAGCAGCTCCTCGACAGAATACAATGAGCAGTTCTTC.

The chain recombines TRBV7-8 with TRBJ2-3; 10 nucleotides agree with TRBD2. This CDR3 has 17 residues. The V and J ends lost 0 bases and 5 bases, in that order; junction bases with no gene match: 8. Germline assignment: CDR1 SGHVS and CDR2 FQNEAQ. DNA of the CDR3: TGTGCCAGCAGCTTAGCCCGATGGAGCGGGGGGGAAGATACGCAGTATTTT. It yields the protein CASSLARWSGGEDTQYF.

This chain uses TRBV6-5 with TRBJ2-5, with D perhaps matching TRBD1 (6 bases). V gave up 6 bases and J gave up 5 bases, with 7 bases separating them. CDR3 size: 11 residues. Germline loops: CDR1 MNHEY, CDR2 SVGAGI. In DNA form, the CDR3 reads TGTGCCAGCAGAAGGGGGGAGACCCAGTACTTC. Translating it yields CASRRGETQYF.

The V call is TRBV5-6, the J call TRBJ2-1; possibly TRBD2 for D (5 bases). This CDR3 is 16 amino acids long. Germline CDR1 SGHDT, CDR2 YYEEEE. V was shortened by 3 bases and J by 6 bases, with 19 bases between the two germline ends. DNA of the CDR3: TGTGCCAGCAGCTCCCGGTTAGGGCTAGCAGGCAATGAGCAGTTCTTC. This sequence encodes CASSSRLGLAGNEQFF.

The chain couples TRBV6-5 to TRBJ1-5, with 8 nucleotides matching TRBD1. After removal of 3 bases from V and 2 bases from J, the junction contained 3 bases not matched to a gene. Germline V gene lookup returns CDR1 MNHEY and CDR2 SVGAGI. The CDR3 has 15 amino acids. The CDR3 is CASSYGQGGNQPQHF. CDR3 DNA sequence: TGTGCCAGCAGTTATGGACAGGGTGGCAATCAGCCCCAGCATTTT.

This clone was recorded only once. The chain links TRBV5-1 to TRBJ2-1; D uncertain. Germline loops: CDR1 SGHRS, CDR2 YFSETQ. The CDR3 has 14 residues. The V end lost 0 bases, the J end lost 7 bases, and 11 bases lay between the germline ends. CDR3 in DNA: TGCGCCAGCAGCTTGGCCGTTAGTGTAAATGAGCAGTTCTTC. It specifies CASSLAVSVNEQFF.

This clone was observed once. This chain uses TRBV27 with TRBJ2-7, with 8 nucleotides matching TRBD1. Germline V lookup: CDR1 MNHEY, CDR2 SMNVEV (reference sequence). The CDR3 covers 14 residues. The trim removed 5 bases at V and 2 bases at J, leaving 5 bases unmatched. The CDR3 is CASSPRDRTYEQYF. DNA for the CDR3: TGTGCCAGCAGTCCCCGGGACAGGACCTACGAGCAGTACTTC.

The rearrangement links TRBV11-3 to TRBJ2-3; D is perhaps TRBD1 (6 bases). This CDR3 is 16 amino acids long. Trimming pared 1 base from V and 0 bases from J, leaving 11 bases between. Germline CDR1 and CDR2: SGHNT and YENEEA. Written as DNA, the CDR3 is TGTGCCAGCAGCTTAGGAAGGCAGGGGAGCACAGATACGCAGTATTTT. Its translation: CASSLGRQGSTDTQYF.

The chain couples TRBV25-1 to TRBJ2-3, with D perhaps TRBD1 (6 bases). Germline CDR1 reads MGHDK; CDR2 reads SYGVNS. CDR3 length: 14 residues. V lost 6 bases and J 1 base, leaving 11 bases between the germline ends. CDR3 DNA sequence: TGTGCCAGCAGCCGAGGGGGTGGCACAGATACGCAGTATTTT. Translating it yields CASSRGGGTDTQYF. Full variable domain (remainder filled in from reference TRBV25-1 and TRBJ2-3): EADIYQTPRYLVIGTGKKITLECSQTMGHDKMYWYQQDPGMELHLIHYSYGVNSTEKGDLSSESTVSRIRTEHFPLTLESARPSHTSQYLCASSRGGGTDTQYFGPGTRLTVL.

This rearrangement joins TRBV5-1 to TRBJ1-2; D may be TRBD1 (6 bases). V was trimmed by 2 bases and J by 8 bases, leaving 10 bases between them. The CDR3 runs to 12 residues. Germline V gene lookup returns CDR1 SGHRS and CDR2 YFSETQ. DNA for the CDR3: TGCGCCAGCAGCTTACAGGGTAACGGCTACACCTTC. Translated, it gives CASSLQGNGYTF.

The chain joins TRBV5-1 to TRBJ1-2; D perhaps matches TRBD1 (6 bases). This CDR3 spans 14 amino acids. The V and J ends lost 7 bases and 0 bases respectively, with 13 bases between them. Germline V CDR1 and CDR2: SGHRS, YFSETQ. The CDR3 nucleotides read TGCGCCAGCTCGTACAGGGAACCTAACTATGGCTACACCTTC. It is translated as CASSYREPNYGYTF.

This clone was seen once. The chain couples TRBV5-1 to TRBJ2-7, with a weak D call TRBD1 (6 bases). V gave up 2 bases and J gave up 3 bases, with 12 bases separating them. This CDR3 has 14 residues. The germline CDR1 and CDR2 sequences are SGHRS and YFSETQ. The CDR3 here is CASSFGTSDYEQYF. The CDR3 bases are TGCGCCAGCAGCTTCGGGACATCGGACTACGAGCAGTACTTC.

V and J are TRBV19 and TRBJ1-2, with 8 nucleotides matching TRBD1. V trimming: 1 base; J trimming: 5 bases; junction bases outside the gene matches: 9. The length of the CDR3 is 16 residues. Per germline, CDR1 LNHDA and CDR2 SQIVND (reference sequence). CDR3 sequence reads: CASSIGTGGGTYGYTF. The CDR3 DNA follows: TGTGCCAGTAGTATAGGAACAGGGGGTGGCACTTATGGCTACACCTTC. Full variable domain (missing parts from reference TRBV19 and TRBJ1-2): DGGITQSPKYLFRKEGQNVTLSCEQNLNHDAMYWYRQDPGQGLRLIYYSQIVNDFQKGDIAEGYSVSREKKESFPLTVTSAQKNPTAFYLCASSIGTGGGTYGYTFGSGTRLTVV.

The chain has TRBV4-1 and TRBJ1-6, with TRBD1 matching 7 bases. CDR1 and CDR2 from the germline V gene are MGHRA and YSYEKL. V dropped 4 bases and J dropped 8; count of bases not matched to a gene: 2. The CDR3 is 13 residues long. CDR3 coding DNA: TGCGCCAGCAGCCCGCAGGGGGATTCACCCCTCCACTTT. Translating it yields CASSPQGDSPLHF.